These 21 T cell receptor beta chains share one sample of origin, sequenced in a study of T cells in Graves' hyperthyroidism and ophthalmopathy. Regions amplified from RNA transcripts were the TCR beta CDR3 regions. Initially, a first-round RT-PCR of the TCR CDR3 employed the HTBI primer set. MiXCR, run by TCRdb on the multiplex PCR reads, gives a single entry per CDR3 protein. The table has roughly 250,000 distinct CDR3 sequences, 20% to 25% seen once; the top ten hold roughly 60%. The sample was blood. Receptors were obtained from a man younger than 40 with Graves' ophthalmopathy.

This clonotype was recorded once. Lacking the conserved final phenylalanine or tryptophan, this CDR3 likely reflects a read error. This chain connects TRBV4-2 to TRBJ1-1; 8 nucleotides agree with TRBD1. The CDR3 has 17 residues. Trimming at V came to 4 bases and at J to 1 base, leaving 11 bases not matched to a gene. The germline V gene has CDR1 LGHNA and CDR2 YNFKEQ. CDR3 bases: TGTGCCAGCAGCCCTCTCGCAGCCGGGACAGGGAACACTGAAGCTTTCTCT. It yields the protein CASSPLAAGTGNTEAFS.

With regard to this clonotype: The CDR3 does not close with the conserved phenylalanine or tryptophan, likely indicating a read error. This sequence joins TRBV11-3 and TRBJ2-1; 9 nucleotides align to TRBD2. Per germline, CDR1 SGHNT and CDR2 YENEEA. V trimming: 4 bases; J trimming: 1 base; junction bases outside the gene matches: 5. This CDR3 region has 16 residues. This CDR3 reads CASSSGSGSSYNEQFL. The CDR3 coding sequence is TGTGCCAGCAGCTCAGGTAGCGGGAGTTCCTACAATGAGCAGTTCCTC.

To note about this clonotype: This sequence may be a read error, since a much larger clone differs from it by one base. The chain uses TRBV30 and TRBJ1-4; no definite D call. CDR1 is GTSNPN, CDR2 SVGIG, per germline (reference sequence). The CDR3 has 13 residues. The CDR3 region has the DNA TGTGCCGGCTCGCCGAACCCTAATGAAAAACTGTCTTTT. Residues: CAGSPNPNEKLSF.

The J gene is TRBJ2-7, the V gene TRBV27; D may correspond to TRBD1 or TRBD2 (6 bases each). The CDR3 runs 15 residues. Germline loops: CDR1 MNHEY, CDR2 SMNVEV (reference sequence). V lost 8 bases and J lost 3, with 20 bases in between. Here the CDR3 reads CASSNGGPRLYEQYF. The DNA of the CDR3 is TGTGCCAGCTCTAACGGGGGCCCCCGACTCTACGAGCAGTACTTC.

The chain couples TRBV20-1 to TRBJ1-1; D might be TRBD1 (5 bases). The germline gives CDR1 DFQATT, CDR2 SNEGSKA (reference sequence). Trimming pared 6 bases from V and 0 bases from J, leaving 14 bases between. CDR3 length: 14 residues. The CDR3 DNA reads TGCAGTGCAATACCGGGACCCATGAACACTGAAGCTTTCTTT. Translation gives CSAIPGPMNTEAFF.

This clonotype was observed a single time. The rearrangement links TRBV7-2 to TRBJ1-2; the D gene is possibly TRBD1 (5 bases). Trimming left V 3 bases short and J 7 bases short, with 12 bases between. Germline assignment: CDR1 SGHTA and CDR2 FQGNSA. CDR3 size: 13 residues. CDR3 in amino acids: CASSFQAGGGYTF. DNA for the CDR3: TGTGCCAGCAGCTTCCAGGCGGGGGGTGGCTACACCTTC.

This clonotype showed up many times. The rearrangement links TRBV20-1 to TRBJ2-7; D is possibly TRBD1 or TRBD2 (5 bases each). The V and J ends lost 6 bases and 6 bases respectively, with 21 bases between them. The CDR3 runs 14 residues. Germline CDR1 reads DFQATT; CDR2 reads SNEGSKA (reference sequence). The CDR3 loop reads CSAPLRGVIAEQYF. In nucleotides, the CDR3 is TGCAGTGCCCCACTTAGGGGAGTGATTGCCGAGCAGTACTTC.

This clonotype has more than one count but fewer than ten. The genes are TRBV6-1 and TRBJ2-7, with TRBD2 matching over 13 bases. Germline V gives CDR1 MNHNS, CDR2 SASEGT. The CDR3 has 16 amino acids. V shed 11 bases and J 2 bases; nucleotides not matched to a gene: 12. CDR3 sequence reads: CAAQLAGGPSAYEQYF. CDR3 coding DNA: TGTGCCGCCCAACTAGCGGGAGGGCCCTCGGCCTACGAGCAGTACTTC.

This clonotype was observed many times. The rearrangement joins TRBV27 to TRBJ2-4, with TRBD2 matching over 9 bases. Germline V gene sequence: CDR1 MNHEY, CDR2 SMNVEV (reference sequence). V was pared by 5 bases and J by 5 bases, with 16 bases of the junction left unmatched. The length of the CDR3 is 18 residues. The CDR3 DNA is TGTGCCAGCAGTCCCCTCTCGGTAGCGGGAGTGAATGAAAACATTCAGTACTTC. It yields the protein CASSPLSVAGVNENIQYF.

In its sample, this clonotype was seen a few times. This chain joins TRBV7-9 and TRBJ1-2; TRBD1 matches at 8 bases. This CDR3 has 13 residues. Germline assignment: CDR1 SEHNR and CDR2 FQNEAQ (reference sequence). Germline trimming cut 1 base from V and 8 bases from J; bases unmatched to any gene: 3. The DNA of the CDR3 is TGTGCCAGCAGCTTAGGGACAGGGAGCGGCTACACCTTC. Translated, it gives CASSLGTGSGYTF.

On this clonotype itself: A read error may produce the germline difference seen at one junction end. The DNA of the CDR3 is TGCGGTGCTAGATCCGGGACTAGCGGGACGAATGAGCAGTTCTTC. Translation gives CGARSGTSGTNEQFF. The chain links TRBV20-1 to TRBJ2-1; 13 nucleotides line up with TRBD2. There are 15 residues in the CDR3. Germline-derived CDR1 and CDR2 are DFQATT and SNEGSKA (reference sequence).

In this sample, this clonotype turned up a few times. The chain employs TRBV7-9 and TRBJ2-1, with a tentative D call TRBD2 (5 bases). The CDR3 contains 13 residues. Germline lookup yields CDR1 SEHNR and CDR2 FQNEAQ (reference sequence). V lost 4 bases and J lost 2, with 6 bases in between. This CDR3 reads CASSWETYNEQFF. The CDR3 bases are TGTGCCAGCAGCTGGGAGACCTACAATGAGCAGTTCTTC.

This clonotype turned up a few times. This chain uses TRBV2 with TRBJ2-3; D remains unclear. This CDR3 region has 12 residues. Between the trimmed V and J ends, which lost 4 bases and 9 bases, there was a span of 11 bases. Germline CDR1 SNHLY, CDR2 FYNNEI. CDR3 nucleotide sequence: TGTGCCAGCAGTGCAGACTCATGGACGCAGTATTTT. Its protein product is CASSADSWTQYF.

The chain uses TRBV11-2 and TRBJ2-6; TRBD2 aligns across 11 bases. The V gene's germline CDR1 is SGHAT and CDR2 FQNNGV. CDR3 size: 18 residues. V was clipped by 0 bases and J by 4 bases; unmatched bases: 5. The CDR3 reads CASSLDLAGGHGANVLTF. DNA of the CDR3: TGTGCCAGCAGCTTAGATTTAGCGGGAGGGCACGGGGCCAACGTCCTGACTTTC.

This chain links TRBV10-3 with TRBJ2-1; D is uncertain. V was cut by 4 bases and J by 0 bases, with 10 bases left in between. Per the germline V gene, CDR1 is ENHRY and CDR2 is SYGVKD. This CDR3 contains 15 residues. The CDR3 loop reads CAISGGSSSYNEQFF. CDR3 nucleotides: TGTGCCATCAGTGGGGGATCTAGCTCCTACAATGAGCAGTTCTTC.

As DNA, the CDR3 is TGTGCCAGCAGCATAGGACAGGGGGGAGTTGAGACCCAGTACTTC. Translating it yields CASSIGQGGVETQYF. The V and J genes are TRBV5-8 and TRBJ2-5, with 10 bases fitting TRBD1. With V trimmed by 4 bases and J by 5 bases, 8 bases remained unmatched. The CDR3 has 15 residues. Per germline, CDR1 SGHTS and CDR2 YDEGEE.

This chain joins TRBV16 and TRBJ2-1; 9 bases are shared with TRBD2. This CDR3 contains 15 residues. CDR1 and CDR2 from the germline V gene are KGHSY and FQNENV. The V and J ends lost 4 bases and 6 bases, in that order; junction bases with no gene match: 7. Here the CDR3 reads CASSRLVAGVNEQFF. The CDR3 coding sequence is TGTGCCAGCAGCCGGTTGGTAGCGGGAGTCAATGAGCAGTTCTTC.

This clonotype was observed a few times. V gene TRBV29-1 combines with J gene TRBJ1-5; 8 bases align to TRBD1. There are 13 residues in the CDR3. CDR1 and CDR2 (germline): SQVTM, ANQGSEA. V shed 6 bases and J 7 bases; nucleotides not matched to a gene: 8. The CDR3 DNA is TGCAGCGTGCTGGACAGGGAAGGGCAGCCCCAGCATTTT. It is translated as CSVLDREGQPQHF.

In its sample, this clonotype was seen a few times. The gene calls are TRBV27 and TRBJ2-1, with 11 bases that match TRBD2. The CDR3 consists of 15 residues. The germline CDR1 and CDR2 sequences are MNHEY and SMNVEV (reference sequence). J gave up 8 bases and V 10 bases, and 13 bases lay outside the gene matches. This CDR3 is CATMLAGGETYEQFF. The CDR3 DNA is TGTGCCACCATGCTAGCGGGAGGAGAGACTTATGAGCAGTTCTTC.

The CDR3 region has the DNA TGTGCCAGCAGCCCTTTCTCGGGCGGATCCTACGAGCAGTACTTC. It codes for CASSPFSGGSYEQYF. The V call is TRBV3-1, the J call TRBJ2-7; D unresolved. The length of the CDR3 is 15 residues. Deletions cut 4 bases from V and 1 base from J, with 14 bases between. Looked up from germline, CDR1 is LGHDT and CDR2 is YNNKEL (reference sequence).

This clonotype was counted ten times or more. The gene calls are TRBV28 and TRBJ2-3; 11 bases line up with TRBD2. This CDR3 region has 18 residues. Trimming cost V 2 bases and J 0 bases; bases outside gene matches: 7. The germline CDR1 and CDR2 sequences are MDHEN and SYDVKM. The DNA of the CDR3 is TGTGCCAGCAGTTTAGGACCGGGACTAGCGGTTAGCACAGATACGCAGTATTTT. Its protein product is CASSLGPGLAVSTDTQYF.